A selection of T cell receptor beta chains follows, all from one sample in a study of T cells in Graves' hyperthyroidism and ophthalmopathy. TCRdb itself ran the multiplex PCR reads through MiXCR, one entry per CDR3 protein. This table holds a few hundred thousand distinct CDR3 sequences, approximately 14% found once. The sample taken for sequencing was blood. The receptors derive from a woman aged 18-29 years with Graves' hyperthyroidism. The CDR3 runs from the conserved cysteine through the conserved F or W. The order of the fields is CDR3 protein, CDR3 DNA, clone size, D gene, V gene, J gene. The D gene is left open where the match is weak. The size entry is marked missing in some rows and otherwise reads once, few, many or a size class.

CDR3 protein: CASSRTGDNSPLHF
CDR3 DNA: TGTGCCAGCAGTCGGACAGGGGATAATTCACCCCTCCACTTT
clone size: many
D gene: TRBD1
V gene: TRBV27
J gene: TRBJ1-6

CDR3 protein: CATQKGNSRYEQYF
CDR3 DNA: TGTGCCACCCAAAAGGGGAATTCCCGCTACGAGCAGTACTTC
clone size: NA
D gene: NA
V gene: TRBV15
J gene: TRBJ2-7

CDR3 protein: CASSETSDPDTQYF
CDR3 DNA: TGTGCCAGCAGCGAGACTAGCGACCCAGATACGCAGTATTTT
clone size: many
D gene: TRBD2
V gene: TRBV2
J gene: TRBJ2-3

CDR3 protein: CASSIGVSTNEKLFF
CDR3 DNA: TGTGCCAGTAGTATAGGAGTATCAACTAATGAAAAACTGTTTTTT
clone size: few
D gene: NA
V gene: TRBV19
J gene: TRBJ1-4

CDR3 protein: CASSLSAGTDTYEQYF
CDR3 DNA: TGTGCCAGCAGTTTATCAGCCGGGACAGATACCTACGAGCAGTACTTC
clone size: many
D gene: TRBD1
V gene: TRBV28
J gene: TRBJ2-7

CDR3 protein: CASSGGLAPGELFF
CDR3 DNA: TGTGCCAGCAGTGGGGGACTAGCCCCCGGGGAGCTGTTTTTT
clone size: NA
D gene: TRBD2
V gene: TRBV2
J gene: TRBJ2-2

CDR3 protein: CAREFKGQGGPYEQYF
CDR3 DNA: TGTGCCAGAGAGTTCAAAGGACAGGGTGGCCCCTACGAGCAGTACTTC
clone size: many
D gene: TRBD1
V gene: TRBV19
J gene: TRBJ2-7

CDR3 protein: CASSYLGGAPDEQYF
CDR3 DNA: TGTGCCAGCAGTTACTTGGGCGGGGCCCCGGACGAGCAGTACTTC
clone size: many
D gene: NA
V gene: TRBV6-5
J gene: TRBJ2-7

CDR3 protein: CSATDRGAGYTF
CDR3 DNA: TGCAGTGCTACGGACAGGGGGGCTGGCTACACCTTC
clone size: many
D gene: TRBD1
V gene: TRBV20-1
J gene: TRBJ1-2

CDR3 protein: CASSPLGWRRNTEAFF
CDR3 DNA: TGTGCCAGCAGCCCACTGGGCTGGAGGAGGAACACTGAAGCTTTCTTT
clone size: NA
D gene: NA
V gene: TRBV13
J gene: TRBJ1-1

CDR3 protein: CASSEDGLGNQPQHF
CDR3 DNA: TGTGCCAGCAGTGAAGACGGACTGGGGAATCAGCCCCAGCATTTT
clone size: many
D gene: NA
V gene: TRBV2
J gene: TRBJ1-5

CDR3 protein: CASSPKLPEAFF
CDR3 DNA: TGTGCCAGTAGCCCGAAGCTCCCTGAAGCTTTCTTT
clone size: NA
D gene: NA
V gene: TRBV19
J gene: TRBJ1-1

CDR3 protein: CAISESLAGGLYF
CDR3 DNA: TGTGCCATCAGTGAGAGCCTAGCGGGAGGCTTGTACTTC
clone size: many
D gene: TRBD2
V gene: TRBV10-3
J gene: TRBJ2-5

CDR3 protein: CASSLDRVKTGELFF
CDR3 DNA: TGTGCCAGCAGCCTGGACAGGGTTAAGACCGGGGAGCTGTTTTTT
clone size: few
D gene: TRBD1
V gene: TRBV5-8
J gene: TRBJ2-2

CDR3 protein: CASSESGGPDTQYF
CDR3 DNA: TGCGCCAGCAGTGAGTCTGGAGGGCCAGATACGCAGTATTTT
clone size: NA
D gene: NA
V gene: TRBV10-2
J gene: TRBJ2-3

CDR3 protein: CASMEGNRGTLHF
CDR3 DNA: TGTGCCAGCATGGAGGGTAACAGGGGCACCCTCCACTTT
clone size: few
D gene: TRBD1
V gene: TRBV25-1
J gene: TRBJ1-6

CDR3 protein: CAISDPGSGTQYF
CDR3 DNA: TGTGCCATCAGTGACCCAGGATCTGGGACCCAGTACTTC
clone size: many
D gene: NA
V gene: TRBV10-3
J gene: TRBJ2-5

CDR3 protein: CATSRDGRGSTDTQYF
CDR3 DNA: TGTGCCACCAGCAGAGATGGGCGGGGTAGCACAGATACGCAGTATTTT
clone size: NA
D gene: NA
V gene: TRBV15
J gene: TRBJ2-3

CDR3 protein: CAISESGDTEAFF
CDR3 DNA: TGTGCCATCAGTGAGTCCGGGGACACTGAAGCTTTCTTT
clone size: NA
D gene: NA
V gene: TRBV10-3
J gene: TRBJ1-1

CDR3 protein: CASSPYTGTKTGYTF
CDR3 DNA: TGTGCCAGCAGCCCCTATACCGGGACCAAGACTGGCTACACCTTC
clone size: many
D gene: NA
V gene: TRBV11-3
J gene: TRBJ1-2

CDR3 protein: CASPQGGVYGYTF
CDR3 DNA: TGTGCCAGCCCCCAGGGGGGCGTCTATGGCTACACCTTC
clone size: few
D gene: TRBD1
V gene: TRBV9
J gene: TRBJ1-2

CDR3 protein: CASSLVGPSSYNSPLHF
CDR3 DNA: TGTGCCAGCAGCTTAGTGGGTCCCAGCTCCTATAATTCACCCCTCCACTTT
clone size: few
D gene: NA
V gene: TRBV7-2
J gene: TRBJ1-6

CDR3 protein: CASSPWIYEQYF
CDR3 DNA: TGTGCCAGCAGTCCTTGGATCTACGAGCAGTACTTC
clone size: NA
D gene: NA
V gene: TRBV28
J gene: TRBJ2-7

CDR3 protein: CASSQDRFEAFF
CDR3 DNA: TGTGCCAGCAGCCAAGACAGGTTTGAAGCTTTCTTT
clone size: NA
D gene: NA
V gene: TRBV14
J gene: TRBJ1-1

CDR3 protein: CASSLEGGGNEQFF
CDR3 DNA: TGCGCCAGCAGCTTGGAGGGGGGGGGCAATGAGCAGTTCTTC
clone size: many
D gene: NA
V gene: TRBV5-1
J gene: TRBJ2-1

CDR3 protein: CASSLGISYEQYF
CDR3 DNA: TGTGCCAGCAGCTTAGGGATCTCCTACGAGCAGTACTTC
clone size: many
D gene: NA
V gene: TRBV11-2
J gene: TRBJ2-7

CDR3 protein: CASSGEGLGDTQYF
CDR3 DNA: TGTGCCAGCAGTGGGGAAGGGCTAGGAGATACGCAGTATTTT
clone size: NA
D gene: NA
V gene: TRBV13
J gene: TRBJ2-3

CDR3 protein: CSVTANYGYTF
CDR3 DNA: TGCAGTGTGACGGCAAACTATGGCTACACCTTC
clone size: many
D gene: NA
V gene: TRBV20-1
J gene: TRBJ1-2

CDR3 protein: CALTGPRSEQYF
CDR3 DNA: TGTGCCCTCACCGGCCCCAGGAGCGAGCAGTACTTC
clone size: many
D gene: NA
V gene: TRBV7-9
J gene: TRBJ2-7

CDR3 protein: CASSLWASDNTGELFF
CDR3 DNA: TGTGCCAGCAGTTTATGGGCTAGCGATAACACCGGGGAGCTGTTTTTT
clone size: few
D gene: NA
V gene: TRBV27
J gene: TRBJ2-2

CDR3 protein: CASRARDRRDQPQHF
CDR3 DNA: TGTGCCAGCAGAGCGAGGGACAGAAGAGATCAGCCCCAGCATTTT
clone size: many
D gene: TRBD1
V gene: TRBV2
J gene: TRBJ1-5

CDR3 protein: CSGRDRYYEQYF
CDR3 DNA: TGCAGCGGCCGGGACAGATACTACGAGCAGTACTTC
clone size: NA
D gene: TRBD1
V gene: TRBV29-1
J gene: TRBJ2-7

CDR3 protein: CASSQERGGGTEAFF
CDR3 DNA: TGCGCCAGCAGCCAAGAAAGAGGGGGGGGCACTGAAGCTTTCTTT
clone size: NA
D gene: NA
V gene: TRBV4-1
J gene: TRBJ1-1

CDR3 protein: CASSLHGGQSGEQYF
CDR3 DNA: TGTGCCAGCAGCTTACATGGGGGCCAGAGTGGCGAGCAGTACTTC
clone size: many
D gene: NA
V gene: TRBV11-2
J gene: TRBJ2-7

CDR3 protein: CASSISRGPLSYEQYF
CDR3 DNA: TGTGCCAGCAGCATCTCCAGGGGCCCCCTCTCCTACGAGCAGTACTTC
clone size: many
D gene: NA
V gene: TRBV27
J gene: TRBJ2-7

CDR3 protein: CASSPGDQPQHF
CDR3 DNA: TGTGCCAGCAGTCCGGGGGATCAGCCCCAGCATTTT
clone size: many
D gene: NA
V gene: TRBV12-3/TRBV12-4
J gene: TRBJ1-5

CDR3 protein: CASTRTQTNEQYF
CDR3 DNA: TGTGCCAGCACCCGGACTCAAACGAACGAGCAGTACTTC
clone size: many
D gene: NA
V gene: TRBV6-1
J gene: TRBJ2-7

CDR3 protein: CASSVTGGPNSPLHF
CDR3 DNA: TGTGCCAGCAGCGTAACAGGTGGACCTAATTCACCCCTCCACTTT
clone size: many
D gene: NA
V gene: TRBV2
J gene: TRBJ1-6

CDR3 protein: CASSLAGGSSEQYF
CDR3 DNA: TGTGCCAGCAGCTTAGCGGGGGGATCCTCCGAGCAGTACTTC
clone size: few
D gene: NA
V gene: TRBV7-2
J gene: TRBJ2-7

CDR3 protein: CSVGQSFAGELFF
CDR3 DNA: TGCAGCGTGGGACAGAGTTTCGCCGGGGAGCTGTTTTTT
clone size: many
D gene: TRBD1
V gene: TRBV29-1
J gene: TRBJ2-2

CDR3 protein: CASSPRTAGGSEQYF
CDR3 DNA: TGTGCCAGCTCACCACGGACGGCAGGGGGATCCGAGCAGTACTTC
clone size: many
D gene: TRBD1
V gene: TRBV18
J gene: TRBJ2-7

CDR3 protein: CASSQDLGARGYGYTF
CDR3 DNA: TGTGCCAGCAGCCAAGATCTGGGGGCGCGGGGCTATGGCTACACCTTC
clone size: many
D gene: NA
V gene: TRBV3-1
J gene: TRBJ1-2

CDR3 protein: CASSVTGGYEQYF
CDR3 DNA: TGTGCCAGCAGCGTGACAGGGGGGTACGAGCAGTACTTC
clone size: NA
D gene: TRBD1
V gene: TRBV9
J gene: TRBJ2-7

CDR3 protein: CASSLSGSDQPQHF
CDR3 DNA: TGTGCCAGCAGTTTATCCGGGAGCGATCAGCCCCAGCATTTT
clone size: many
D gene: NA
V gene: TRBV12-3/TRBV12-4
J gene: TRBJ1-5

CDR3 protein: CASSSGLAGASTDTQYF
CDR3 DNA: TGCGCCAGCAGCTCCGGACTAGCGGGGGCTAGCACAGATACGCAGTATTTT
clone size: many
D gene: TRBD2
V gene: TRBV5-1
J gene: TRBJ2-3

CDR3 protein: CASTSGGVHNEQFF
CDR3 DNA: TGTGCCAGTACTAGCGGGGGGGTTCACAATGAGCAGTTCTTC
clone size: NA
D gene: TRBD2
V gene: TRBV19
J gene: TRBJ2-1

CDR3 protein: CASSLVGLAGEDTQYF
CDR3 DNA: TGTGCCAGCAGTTTAGTAGGACTAGCGGGAGAAGATACGCAGTATTTT
clone size: many
D gene: TRBD2
V gene: TRBV27
J gene: TRBJ2-3

CDR3 protein: CSARDVGQGSEQYF
CDR3 DNA: TGCAGTGCTAGAGACGTGGGGCAGGGGAGCGAGCAGTACTTC
clone size: many
D gene: NA
V gene: TRBV20-1
J gene: TRBJ2-7

CDR3 protein: CSAGRSYNEQFF
CDR3 DNA: TGCAGCGCGGGTCGGAGCTACAATGAGCAGTTCTTC
clone size: many
D gene: NA
V gene: TRBV29-1
J gene: TRBJ2-1

CDR3 protein: CASSPLAGYTDTQYF
CDR3 DNA: TGTGCCAGCAGTCCTTTAGCGGGCTACACAGATACGCAGTATTTT
clone size: many
D gene: TRBD2
V gene: TRBV27
J gene: TRBJ2-3

CDR3 protein: CAWGSGVGANVLTF
CDR3 DNA: TGTGCCTGGGGCTCAGGGGTTGGGGCCAACGTCCTGACTTTC
clone size: many
D gene: NA
V gene: TRBV30
J gene: TRBJ2-6

CDR3 protein: CSARDTSDNSYEQYF
CDR3 DNA: TGCAGTGCTAGAGACACTAGCGACAACTCCTACGAGCAGTACTTC
clone size: few
D gene: TRBD2
V gene: TRBV20-1
J gene: TRBJ2-7

CDR3 protein: CASNERGIDEKLFF
CDR3 DNA: TGTGCCAGCAATGAAAGGGGGATTGATGAAAAACTGTTTTTT
clone size: NA
D gene: NA
V gene: TRBV2
J gene: TRBJ1-4

CDR3 protein: CASSFPKAGGRTYEQYF
CDR3 DNA: TGTGCCAGCAGCTTTCCGAAGGCGGGGGGCCGAACCTACGAGCAGTACTTC
clone size: NA
D gene: TRBD2
V gene: TRBV11-2
J gene: TRBJ2-7

CDR3 protein: CAISRDNYEQYF
CDR3 DNA: TGTGCCATCAGTCGAGACAACTACGAGCAGTACTTC
clone size: many
D gene: NA
V gene: TRBV10-3
J gene: TRBJ2-7

CDR3 protein: CASSRFGSGGKETQYF
CDR3 DNA: TGTGCCAGCAGCCGGTTCGGAAGCGGGGGGAAGGAGACCCAGTACTTC
clone size: NA
D gene: TRBD2
V gene: TRBV3-1
J gene: TRBJ2-5

CDR3 protein: CASSESASGAHEQYF
CDR3 DNA: TGCGCCAGCAGTGAGTCGGCTAGCGGAGCCCACGAGCAGTACTTC
clone size: few
D gene: TRBD2
V gene: TRBV10-1
J gene: TRBJ2-7

CDR3 protein: CAWSEGMGSGNTIYF
CDR3 DNA: TGTGCCTGGAGTGAGGGCATGGGCTCTGGAAACACCATATATTTT
clone size: few
D gene: NA
V gene: TRBV30
J gene: TRBJ1-3